This TCR beta chain comes out of a study of shared clonotypes between healthy human individuals (dated by TCRdb to about 2020). Regarding the research as a whole: The cohort comprised two women and a few men aged 18 to 49 years. For each donor, CD4 naive and CD4 memory were each run on three plates, CD8 naive on two plates, and CD8 memory on one plate. Libraries were prepared and TCR repertoires were sequenced by different laboratories using diverse techniques, in order to increase sequencing depth and limit assay-specific biases. Blood TCR repertoires of five healthy adults were deeply sequenced to estimate repertoire size and the extent of clonotype sharing between individuals. Per donor, leukapheresis produced somewhere between about 0.94 and 8.9 billion PBMCs. Broad study findings and their caveats: Because the study included only a small number of donors, the genetic and exposure-history diversity represented was limited. Based on pairwise subsampling, the degree of clonotype sharing among donors was expected to be affected by sequencing depth. Sampling was limited to blood, and TCR repertoires in tissue likely differ from TCR repertoires in blood. Compared with non-shared clonotypes, the clonotypes found in all four sorted-subset donors had higher generation probabilities. Sharing across several donors was observed for 4.5% to 6.5% of naive CD4, over 3% of naive CD8, about 2.3% of memory CD4, and less than 0.45% of memory CD8 clonotypes. Even with the large sequencing depth, rarefaction of the sorted-subset datasets indicated that sequencing was incomplete. Naive subsets generally had larger estimated clonotype richness than memory subsets.

Its CDR3 holds 14 amino acids, cysteine through phenylalanine. Only the CDR3 part of the read is kept: 42 bases, read in frame from the first base. V lost 6 bases and J lost 0 bases; the stretch between them is 11 bases long. For CDR1 and CDR2, the germline V gene lists SNHLY and FYNNEI. The donors were healthy, HIV-negative adults who had no recently reported acute infections or vaccinations. Every donor was a Caucasian adult living in Nashville, Tennessee, USA. Magnetic negative selection was used to enrich CD4+ T cells, after which naive cells were positively selected on CD45RA and the negative fraction became the memory subset. After blood collection by leukapheresis, PBMCs were isolated using Ficoll-Histopaque density gradient centrifugation and then cryopreserved in the vapor phase of liquid nitrogen. Analytical flow cytometry was used to check the purity and quantity of each magnetically sorted T cell population. Genomic DNA was isolated from every sorted fraction and measured by UV absorbance on a Nanodrop 2000c.

With regard to this clone: Its recognized antigen is unknown. Per-base qualities were not stored, and no clone one base away is much larger.

Using the deep immunoSEQ assay, multiplex PCR amplified TCR CDR3 regions from genomic DNA. For each cell subset, the extracted genomic DNA was distributed evenly across all wells of several immunoSEQ 96-well plates, and each plate served as one replicate. For sorted subsets, around 200 ng genomic DNA, equal to some 30,000 T cell genomes, was loaded into each replicate PCR. The purified libraries were quantified using a Qubit 3.0 fluorometer, sized with a Bioanalyzer 2100, and then quantified again using the KAPA Library Quantification kit. Each immunoSEQ 96-well plate was sequenced on its own single-read 150-cycle Illumina NextSeq 550 flow cell. The paper's processing steps were these. Because only junctional sequences without quality scores were contained in the immunoSEQ output, filtering matching that applied to full-length reads could not be performed. Sequences were annotated with PyIR, a Python wrapper for IgBLAST v1.9, using IMGT germline references to assign V/J genes and CDR3. Reads with weak V/J assignments (E-value above 1e-6), missing CDR3, stop codons, out-of-frame junctions, or ambiguous translated residues were removed. V3J clonotypes were defined as sequences sharing the same inferred V gene, J gene, and CDR3 amino acid sequence. Percentage overlap between repertoires was calculated by dividing the number of shared unique clonotypes by the size of the smaller repertoire. RTK rarefaction, the Chao1 estimator, and Recon v2.1 estimates of unobserved clonotypes were used to assess repertoire richness. Generation probabilities were computed with OLGA for all TCRbeta clonotypes obtained by the gDNA method from several donors. TCRdb carries this immuneACCESS record with in-frame sequences only. Its versions omit some clonotypes, under half of them owing to an unresolved V gene in the studies checked, with the rest unexplained. The V and J calls and the clone size are those of that table, but D and trimming were determined from the DNA. Present in this sample are nearly 750,000 clones, about two thirds of which were seen just once. Of the sample, about 1.7% is held by the ten largest clones.

Sequencing was done on a sample of memory CD4+ T cells sorted from blood. This specimen's cell subset or site label, per the study, means: CD45RA-negative fraction. The V gene is TRBV2 and the J gene is TRBJ2-5; a weak D assignment points to TRBD2 (6 bases agree). This TCR came from a woman aged 30 to 39 in good health. The DNA sequence is as follows: TGTGCCAGCAGACTGGGACTCTACCAAGAGACCCAGTACTTC. Its protein is CASRLGLYQETQYF.